What follows is one T cell receptor (beta chain) and its context. This sample is drawn from a study of shared clonotypes between healthy human individuals. J was trimmed by 2 bases and V by 1 base; bases with no gene match: 2. From germline, CDR1 is GTSNPN and CDR2 SVGIG (reference sequence). The CDR3 extends over 15 amino acids. Naive-designated CD8 cells lacked CD45RO, were positively enriched for CCR7, and omitted terminally differentiated effector memory CD45RA+ cells. Data came from immunoSEQ multiplex PCR; TCRdb stores just in-frame clones and leaves some out. This table holds some 740,000 clones, more than 85% found once.

The sequencing sample was made of naive CD8+ T cells sorted from blood. The sequence came from a man aged 30-40 years in good health. This chain uses TRBV30 with TRBJ1-4, with 9 bases identical to TRBD1. In DNA form, the CDR3 reads TGTGCCTGGAGTGCCGGACAGGGGACTAATGAAAAACTGTTTTTT. It specifies CAWSAGQGTNEKLFF.